The 7 T cell receptor beta chains below were found in one sample sequenced in a study of memory CD4+ T cells and cytomegalovirus serostatus. Only in-frame clones appear in the TCRdb table, and some are missing; sequencing was by immunoSEQ multiplex PCR. Of approximately 44,000 clones listed, approximately 82% are singletons. Single viable CD3+CD4+CD8-CD45RO+ cells were sorted as the memory CD4+ T cells. Specimen: memory CD4+ T cells from blood. The receptors shown here come from an adult in good health and CMV-seronegative.

The chain recombines TRBV5-6 with TRBJ2-5; the D call may be TRBD1 or TRBD2 (6 bases each). Germline CDR1 SGHDT, CDR2 YYEEEE. The CDR3 runs to 15 residues. Trimming cost V 1 base and J 3 bases, with 13 bases left between them. CDR3 coding DNA: TGTGCCAGCAGCTTGCGGGGGCGGCTGAAAGAGACCCAGTACTTC. Translated, it gives CASSLRGRLKETQYF.

The chain uses TRBV11-2 and TRBJ1-1, with TRBD1 matching over 10 bases. CDR1 is SGHAT, CDR2 FQNNGV, per germline. The CDR3 runs 16 residues. Trimming removed 6 bases from V and 1 base from J; junction bases left unmatched: 8. The CDR3 here is CASRPTGGWGNTEAFF. DNA for the CDR3: TGTGCCAGCAGACCGACAGGGGGCTGGGGGAACACTGAAGCTTTCTTT.

V and J are TRBV5-3 and TRBJ1-1; D is unclear. TRBV5-3 is an open reading frame, and its role is uncertain. The length of the CDR3 is 13 residues. V dropped 4 bases and J dropped 3 bases, with 10 bases sitting between them. Here the CDR3 DNA reads TGTGCCAGAAGCCCGGGAAGGGACACTGAAGCTTTCTTT. It yields the protein CARSPGRDTEAFF.

V is TRBV10-3 and J is TRBJ1-1, with TRBD1 as a possible D gene (5 bases). Trimming took 0 bases from V and 4 from J, leaving 12 bases between them. The CDR3 contains 15 residues. Germline assignment: CDR1 ENHRY and CDR2 SYGVKD. The DNA for the CDR3 is TGTGCCATCAGTGAGTCTGGCCAGGGACGCACTGAAGCTTTCTTT. Amino acids: CAISESGQGRTEAFF.

This sequence joins TRBV30 and TRBJ1-6, with 10 positions matching TRBD1. The germline CDR1 and CDR2 sequences are GTSNPN and SVGIG (reference sequence). The CDR3 runs 18 residues. The ends lost 3 bases at V and 6 bases at J; junction bases unmatched: 14. The CDR3 here is CAWRTLGDRGFSNSPLHF. As DNA, the CDR3 is TGTGCCTGGAGAACGCTCGGGGACAGGGGCTTCAGTAATTCACCCCTCCACTTT.

The chain links TRBV28 to TRBJ1-5; D call uncertain. V lost 7 bases and J lost 3, with 13 bases in between. Germline assignment: CDR1 MDHEN and CDR2 SYDVKM. CDR3 length: 14 residues. The CDR3 DNA reads TGTGCCAGCACCTCCCGGGGTTACAATCAGCCCCAGCATTTT. Its protein product is CASTSRGYNQPQHF.

The rearrangement joins TRBV7-6 to TRBJ1-3; 7 nucleotides match TRBD1. This CDR3 is built from 14 residues. Losses at the gene ends were 5 bases for V and 5 bases for J; bases not matched to a gene: 6. From germline, CDR1 is SGHVS and CDR2 FNYEAQ. CDR3 sequence: CASSGQGGRNTIYF. CDR3 sequence (DNA): TGTGCCAGCAGCGGGCAGGGGGGCCGAAACACCATATATTTT.